Listed below are T cell receptor beta chains from one sample, sequenced in a study of shared clonotypes between healthy human individuals. Sequencing used immunoSEQ multiplex PCR; TCRdb keeps in-frame clones, though not all of them. Seen here are roughly 680,000 clones, roughly 72% observed once, and the top ten hold approximately 1.8%. Sequencing was performed on memory CD4+ T cells sorted from blood. Source of these receptors: a woman younger than 45 in good health. Each CDR3 is given with its conserved first and last residue. Each record gives: J gene, V gene, clone size, D gene, CDR3 protein, CDR3 DNA. The D gene is left open where the match is weak. Clone size, where shown, is once, few, many, or a class for clones that have expanded.

>TRBJ2-3|TRBV25-1|NA|NA
CASSEWSDTQYF
TGTGCCAGCAGTGAATGGTCAGATACGCAGTATTTT
>TRBJ1-4|TRBV29-1|NA|NA
CSVAMRGLEKLFF
TGCAGCGTCGCCATGCGGGGACTTGAAAAACTGTTTTTT
>TRBJ2-7|TRBV6-5|once|TRBD2
CASRRAGDRSYEQYF
TGTGCCAGTCGTCGAGCGGGAGACAGGTCCTACGAGCAGTACTTC
>TRBJ1-1|TRBV2|NA|TRBD1
CASSPQGGTTEAFF
TGTGCCAGCAGCCCACAGGGGGGAACGACTGAAGCTTTCTTT
>TRBJ1-3|TRBV30|NA|NA
CAWHHSGNTIYF
TGTGCCTGGCACCACTCTGGAAACACCATATATTTT
>TRBJ2-1|TRBV7-2|few|TRBD2
CASSSGVLASYNEQFF
TGTGCCAGCAGCTCCGGCGTACTAGCGAGCTACAATGAGCAGTTCTTC
>TRBJ2-3|TRBV19|NA|NA
CASGRADTQYF
TGTGCCAGTGGGAGAGCGGATACGCAGTATTTT
>TRBJ2-3|TRBV7-2|NA|NA
CASSYAGGTGLYF
TGTGCCAGCAGCTACGCGGGGGGGACAGGGTTGTATTTT
>TRBJ1-1|TRBV5-1|once|NA
CASSLVGGLNTEAFF
TGCGCCAGCAGCTTGGTTGGGGGCCTGAACACTGAAGCTTTCTTT
>TRBJ2-5|TRBV20-1|NA|NA
CSASLAETQYF
TGCAGTGCCTCCTTAGCAGAGACCCAGTACTTC
>TRBJ2-3|TRBV27|NA|NA
CASRAEMSRGDTQYF
TGTGCCAGCAGAGCCGAGATGAGCAGAGGGGATACGCAGTATTTT
>TRBJ1-2|TRBV5-1|NA|NA
CASSLEGSYGYTF
TGCGCCAGCAGCTTGGAGGGGAGTTATGGCTACACCTTC
>TRBJ1-4|TRBV7-9|NA|NA
CASSWGDADEKLFF
TGTGCCAGCAGCTGGGGTGATGCGGATGAAAAACTGTTTTTT
>TRBJ1-5|TRBV18|once|NA
CASSSQGYSNQPQHF
TGTGCCAGCTCTTCACAGGGTTATAGCAATCAGCCCCAGCATTTT
>TRBJ2-5|TRBV28|few|TRBD1
CASSLGQGQSETQYF
TGTGCCAGCAGTTTAGGACAGGGGCAGTCAGAGACCCAGTACTTC
>TRBJ2-7|TRBV11-2|NA|NA
CASSRGTASYEQYF
TGTGCCAGCAGCCGGGGGACAGCCTCCTACGAGCAGTACTTC
>TRBJ2-1|TRBV10-3|few|NA
CAIREGYLNEQFF
TGTGCCATCAGGGAAGGATACCTCAATGAGCAGTTCTTC
>TRBJ1-1|TRBV5-1|NA|NA
CASSQPRTEAFF
TGCGCCAGCAGCCAACCCAGAACTGAAGCTTTCTTT
>TRBJ2-3|TRBV7-2|NA|NA
CASTRPTFTDTQYF
TGTGCCAGCACCCGACCGACCTTCACAGATACGCAGTATTTT
>TRBJ1-2|TRBV6-1|NA|NA
CASSNRDTAYF
TGTGCCAGCAGTAACCGGGACACAGCTTACTTC
>TRBJ2-7|TRBV28|few|NA
CASSPKGSVRIEQYF
TGTGCCAGCAGTCCCAAGGGCAGCGTAAGGATCGAGCAGTACTTC
>TRBJ2-3|TRBV7-2|few|TRBD2
CASRIGLAGTDTQYF
TGTGCCAGCAGAATAGGACTAGCGGGCACAGATACGCAGTATTTT